The 16 T cell receptor beta chains listed next were all sequenced from one sample in a study of PD-1 blockade in classical Hodgkin lymphoma. Regarding time point: cycle 4 day 1 (C4D1), after 6 weeks of nivolumab. All patients experienced relapse after autologous stem cell transplantation, and brentuximab vedotin exposure was variable. The assay was immunoSEQ multiplex PCR, and TCRdb's table has in-frame clones only and misses some. Here the sample spans several thousand clones, 67% being singletons. The starting material was peripheral blood mononuclear cells (PBMCs), obtained before the fourth cycle of nivolumab. The receptors were gathered from a human donor with classical Hodgkin lymphoma.

The chain links TRBV19 to TRBJ1-1; D not certain. The V end was cut by 3 bases, the J end by 1 base, with 15 bases between. The CDR3 has 16 residues. Germline V lookup: CDR1 LNHDA, CDR2 SQIVND (reference sequence). CDR3 sequence (DNA): TGTGCCAGTAGTATCTCTGGTACATCGGGGAACACTGAAGCTTTCTTT. It translates to CASSISGTSGNTEAFF. Full variable domain (outside the CDR3, taken from reference TRBV19 and TRBJ1-1): DGGITQSPKYLFRKEGQNVTLSCEQNLNHDAMYWYRQDPGQGLRLIYYSQIVNDFQKGDIAEGYSVSREKKESFPLTVTSAQKNPTAFYLCASSISGTSGNTEAFFGQGTRLTVV.

The CDR3 sequence: CASSPGTQETQYF. CDR3 nucleotide sequence: TGTGCCAGCTCACCGGGAACGCAAGAGACCCAGTACTTC. V is TRBV18 and J is TRBJ2-5; no firm D call. The CDR3 extends over 13 amino acids. In germline, CDR1 is KGHSH, CDR2 LQKENI. V lost 3 bases and J lost 2, with 7 bases in between.

The J gene is TRBJ2-3, the V gene TRBV28; D uncertain. Germline values: CDR1 MDHEN, CDR2 SYDVKM. The length of the CDR3 is 13 residues. Trimming removed 8 bases at V and 3 bases at J, with 12 bases between. CDR3 region: CASGLRGTDTQYF. CDR3 DNA sequence: TGTGCCAGCGGATTGAGAGGTACAGATACGCAGTATTTT.

V and J are TRBV19 and TRBJ2-1; 7 nucleotides agree with TRBD1. The CDR3 runs 15 residues. Germline trimming cut 3 bases from V and 2 bases from J; bases unmatched to any gene: 4. In germline, CDR1 is LNHDA, CDR2 SQIVND (reference sequence). The CDR3 region is CASSMSGQAYNEQFF. CDR3 in DNA: TGTGCCAGTAGTATGTCAGGACAGGCCTACAATGAGCAGTTCTTC.

The V and J genes are TRBV4-1 and TRBJ1-2; 7 bases are a match to TRBD1. J gave up 4 bases and V 5 bases, and 13 bases lay outside the gene matches. Germline V CDR1 and CDR2: MGHRA, YSYEKL. CDR3 size: 16 residues. The CDR3 spells CASSSPWGQTIYGYTF. DNA of the CDR3: TGCGCCAGCAGCTCGCCCTGGGGACAGACCATCTATGGCTACACCTTC.

This chain links TRBV9 with TRBJ2-1, with 7 bases lining up with TRBD2. The J segment lost 13 bases and the V segment lost 2 bases, leaving 12 bases of the junction unmatched. Per the germline V gene, CDR1 is SGDLS and CDR2 is YYNGEE. This CDR3 comprises 14 residues. The CDR3 protein is CASSVSRLAGDQFF. The DNA for the CDR3 is TGTGCCAGCAGCGTTTCGCGACTAGCCGGGGATCAGTTCTTC.

This rearrangement joins TRBV5-1 to TRBJ2-1; D is possibly TRBD1 (6 bases). Per the germline V gene, CDR1 is SGHRS and CDR2 is YFSETQ. The CDR3 consists of 15 residues. V lost 8 bases, J lost 6 bases, and 21 bases lay in between. The chain's CDR3 is CASSPGAVPRNEQFF. The CDR3 coding sequence is TGCGCCAGTTCCCCAGGGGCGGTTCCACGCAATGAGCAGTTCTTC.

This clone appeared a few times. The CDR3 DNA reads TGCGCCAGCAGGCTACTAGCGAATGAGCAGTTCTTC. As protein: CASRLLANEQFF. The gene calls are TRBV10-2 and TRBJ2-1; 7 bases are a match to TRBD2. The CDR3 sequence is 12 residues long. With 6 bases clipped from V and 7 bases from J, the junction kept 3 bases outside the gene matches. CDR1 and CDR2 (germline): WSHSY, SAAADI.

This clone was seen a few times. The J gene is TRBJ1-2, the V gene TRBV7-9; D is undetermined. V lost 1 base to trimming and J lost 4 bases, with 7 bases between them. Germline CDR1 SEHNR, CDR2 FQNEAQ (reference sequence). This CDR3 has 13 residues. CDR3 residues: CASSLDMGYGYTF. The CDR3 DNA sequence: TGTGCCAGCAGCTTAGACATGGGCTATGGCTACACCTTC. Drawing the rest from reference TRBV7-9 and TRBJ1-2, the complete variable domain is DTGVSQNPRHKITKRGQNVTFRCDPISEHNRLYWYRQTLGQGPEFLTYFQNEAQLEKSRLLSDRFSAERPKGSFSTLEIQRTEQGDSAMYLCASSLDMGYGYTFGSGTRLTVV.

V usage is TRBV19 and J usage is TRBJ2-1; 8 bases match TRBD1. J was trimmed by 7 bases and V by 4 bases; bases with no gene match: 6. Germline loops: CDR1 LNHDA, CDR2 SQIVND (reference sequence). The CDR3 runs to 14 residues. Here the CDR3 reads CASSKDRVLNEQFF. The CDR3 DNA sequence: TGTGCCAGTAGTAAGGACAGGGTATTAAATGAGCAGTTCTTC. Looking up the rest from reference TRBV19 and TRBJ2-1 gives the full variable domain: DGGITQSPKYLFRKEGQNVTLSCEQNLNHDAMYWYRQDPGQGLRLIYYSQIVNDFQKGDIAEGYSVSREKKESFPLTVTSAQKNPTAFYLCASSKDRVLNEQFFGPGTRLTVL.

The V gene is TRBV10-3, the J gene TRBJ2-1; 7 positions match TRBD1. V lost 7 bases and J lost 9; bases outside the gene matches: 9. CDR3 length: 13 amino acids. The germline V gene has CDR1 ENHRY and CDR2 SYGVKD. The DNA for the CDR3 is TGTGCCATCAAAACGCAGGGGGATGCTGAGCAGTTCTTC. Translation: CAIKTQGDAEQFF.

By proportion, this clone is large (0.1 to 1%). The V and J genes are TRBV6-5 and TRBJ2-4; 7 nucleotides match TRBD2. In germline, CDR1 is MNHEY, CDR2 SVGAGI. The CDR3 extends over 15 amino acids. V lost 2 bases to trimming and J lost 7 bases; unmatched junction nucleotides: 8. CDR3: CASSYGAGAGNIQYF. In DNA, the CDR3 is TGTGCCAGCAGTTACGGGGCGGGAGCGGGTAACATTCAGTACTTC.

V and J are TRBV28 and TRBJ1-4; D possibly corresponds to TRBD1 (5 bases). V was trimmed by 3 bases and J by 5 bases, leaving 10 bases between them. The CDR3 loop spans 14 amino acids. The germline V gene encodes CDR1 MDHEN and CDR2 SYDVKM. CDR3 amino acids: CASSFTGVNEKLFF. CDR3 bases: TGTGCCAGCAGTTTCACGGGGGTCAATGAAAAACTGTTTTTT.

This clone was counted only a few times. The DNA for the CDR3 is TGTGCCAGCAGCCTCATTTCCGGGCCCCTCGACGAGCAGTACTTC. Translation: CASSLISGPLDEQYF. This chain joins TRBV28 and TRBJ2-7; no firm D call. From germline, CDR1 is MDHEN and CDR2 SYDVKM. This CDR3 is built from 15 residues. V was shortened by 6 bases and J by 5 bases, with 20 bases between the two germline ends.

This clone was seen once. The J gene is TRBJ1-5, the V gene TRBV15, with D perhaps TRBD1 (6 bases). The germline V gene encodes CDR1 LNHNV and CDR2 YYDKDF (reference sequence). This CDR3 is built from 15 residues. V was cut by 3 bases and J by 2 bases, with 11 bases left in between. In nucleotides, the CDR3 is TGTGCCACCAGCAGTAGGAGGACAGGCAATCAGCCCCAGCATTTT. It translates to CATSSRRTGNQPQHF.

The CDR3 bases are TGTGCCAGCAGCATTGACCCTGGGCCCTACAATGAGCAGTTCTTC. Its protein product is CASSIDPGPYNEQFF. The chain carries TRBV7-2 and TRBJ2-1; D call uncertain. Germline-derived CDR1 and CDR2 are SGHTA and FQGNSA. Trimming removed 5 bases at V and 2 bases at J, with 13 bases between. The CDR3 length is 15 residues.